A selection of T cell receptor beta chains follows, all from one sample in a study of blood T cell repertoires in COVID-19. Using immunoSEQ multiplex PCR, the repertoire was profiled, and TCRdb retains in-frame clones only, with some absent. Altogether under 300,000 clones are present, about 80% being singletons, with the ten largest covering roughly 2%. Material for sequencing was peripheral blood. These receptors originate from a man younger than 45 who had recovered from COVID-19. Each CDR3 is given with its conserved first and last residue. A D gene is named only where the DNA matches it firmly. Rows give clone size only sometimes, using once, few, many, or a class for an expanded clone.

D	size	V	CDR3
TRBD1	.	TRBV2	CASARPKGGNYGYTF
.	.	TRBV23-1	CASSQLTEGYGYTF
TRBD1	many	TRBV7-9	CASEDRERYEQYF
.	.	TRBV6-6	CASSSGRTNSPLHF
.	.	TRBV12-3/TRBV12-4	CASSQGRLPQHF
.	.	TRBV9	CASGTGSGYTF
.	.	TRBV18	CASSPRVGGDTGELFF
TRBD2	.	TRBV3-1/TRBV3-2	CATTSGRDEQYF
.	.	TRBV7-9	CASSLTAGSTFNSPLHF
TRBD1	once	TRBV12-3/TRBV12-4	CARSRGSGGELFF
.	.	TRBV5-8	CASSLGAVTIGEKLFF
.	once	TRBV4-1	CASSQVDSTMATAF
.	.	TRBV4-1	CASSQVQVVGEKLFF
.	.	TRBV6-1	CASSEAGGTQETQYF
TRBD1	.	TRBV4-1	CASSQGAKETQYF
.	.	TRBV7-9	CASSLAATTNEKLFF
.	.	TRBV6-5	CASTSFQVYEQYF
TRBD1	.	TRBV11-2	CASSRTGVVGTGELFF
.	.	TRBV7-9	CASSGREGRSSYNSPLHF
TRBD1	.	TRBV6-5	CASSNQGVYPHEQFF
TRBD1	.	TRBV24-1	CATSHGQGVTTGELFF
.	.	TRBV3-1/TRBV3-2	CASSQDPGSDTQYF
.	.	TRBV6-6	CASSPVGRVGSEQYF
TRBD2	.	TRBV5-4	CASSFRAGGTDTQYF
.	.	TRBV3-1/TRBV3-2	CASSLGGRGNEQFF
.	.	TRBV5-6	CASSFSGVNSPLHF
.	.	TRBV7-9	CASTVATGSTNEKLFF
TRBD1	.	TRBV18	CASSPDRGQNTEAFF
.	.	TRBV5-1	CASSLGTTGISSGNTIYF
TRBD1	.	TRBV13	CASSSTGIVSGNTIYF
TRBD1	.	TRBV28	CASSTPDRDWTKNIQYF
TRBD2	.	TRBV5-5	CASSLFLAGTRGETQYF
.	once	TRBV29-1	CSVDQGSSDRVFRGAEAFF
.	.	TRBV2	CASSGSYEQYF
.	.	TRBV5-6	CASSLGAGSSYNEQFF
.	.	TRBV7-3	CASSLGPPSNYGYTF